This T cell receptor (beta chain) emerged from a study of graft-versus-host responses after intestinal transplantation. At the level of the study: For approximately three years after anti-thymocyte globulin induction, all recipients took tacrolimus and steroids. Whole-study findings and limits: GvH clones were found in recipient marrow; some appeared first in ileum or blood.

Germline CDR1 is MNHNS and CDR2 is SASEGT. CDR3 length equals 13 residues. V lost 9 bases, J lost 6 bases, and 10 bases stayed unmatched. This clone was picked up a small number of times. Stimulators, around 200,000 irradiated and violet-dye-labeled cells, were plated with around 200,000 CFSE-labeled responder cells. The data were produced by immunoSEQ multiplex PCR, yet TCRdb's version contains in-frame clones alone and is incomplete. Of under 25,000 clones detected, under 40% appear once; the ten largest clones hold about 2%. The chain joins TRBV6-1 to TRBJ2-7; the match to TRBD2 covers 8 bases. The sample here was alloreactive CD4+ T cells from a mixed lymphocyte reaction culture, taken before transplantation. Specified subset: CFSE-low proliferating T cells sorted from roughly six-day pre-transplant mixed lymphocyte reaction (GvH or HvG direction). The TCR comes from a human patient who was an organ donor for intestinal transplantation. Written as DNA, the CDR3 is TGTGCCAGTAACCCTAGCGGGCCATTCGAGCAGTACTTC. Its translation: CASNPSGPFEQYF.